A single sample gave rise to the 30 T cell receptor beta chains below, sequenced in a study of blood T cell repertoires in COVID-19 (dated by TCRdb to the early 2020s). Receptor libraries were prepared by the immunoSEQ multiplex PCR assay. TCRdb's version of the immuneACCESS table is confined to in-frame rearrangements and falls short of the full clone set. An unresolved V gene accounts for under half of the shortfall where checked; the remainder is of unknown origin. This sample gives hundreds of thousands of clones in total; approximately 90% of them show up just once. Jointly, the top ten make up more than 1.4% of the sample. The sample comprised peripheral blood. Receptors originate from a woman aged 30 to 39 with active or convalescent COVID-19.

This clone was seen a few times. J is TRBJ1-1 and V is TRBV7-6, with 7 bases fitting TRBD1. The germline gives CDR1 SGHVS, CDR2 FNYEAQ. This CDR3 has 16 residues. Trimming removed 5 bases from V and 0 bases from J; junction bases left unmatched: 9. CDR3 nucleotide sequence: TGTGCCAGCAGCCCCGACAGGGCGGGTCTGAACACTGAAGCTTTCTTT. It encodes CASSPDRAGLNTEAFF.

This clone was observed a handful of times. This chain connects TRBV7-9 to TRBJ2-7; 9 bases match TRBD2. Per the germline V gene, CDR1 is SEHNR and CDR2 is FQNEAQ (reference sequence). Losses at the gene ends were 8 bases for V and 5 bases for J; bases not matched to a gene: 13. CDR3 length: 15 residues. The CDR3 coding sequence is TGTGCCAGCCGAGCGGGGGGAGGCCCCATCCACGAGCAGTACTTC. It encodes CASRAGGGPIHEQYF.

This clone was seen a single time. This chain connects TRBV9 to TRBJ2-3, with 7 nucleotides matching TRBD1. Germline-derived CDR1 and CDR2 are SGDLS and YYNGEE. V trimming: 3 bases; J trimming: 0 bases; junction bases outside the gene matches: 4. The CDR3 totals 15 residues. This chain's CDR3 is CASSADRASTDTQYF. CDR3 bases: TGTGCCAGCAGCGCTGACAGGGCGAGCACAGATACGCAGTATTTT.

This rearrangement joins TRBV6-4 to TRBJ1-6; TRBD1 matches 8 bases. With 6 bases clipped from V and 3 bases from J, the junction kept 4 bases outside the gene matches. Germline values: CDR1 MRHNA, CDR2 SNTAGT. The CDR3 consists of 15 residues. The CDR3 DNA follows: TGTGCCAGCAGCCGGACAGGGAACTATAATTCACCCCTCCACTTT. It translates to CASSRTGNYNSPLHF.

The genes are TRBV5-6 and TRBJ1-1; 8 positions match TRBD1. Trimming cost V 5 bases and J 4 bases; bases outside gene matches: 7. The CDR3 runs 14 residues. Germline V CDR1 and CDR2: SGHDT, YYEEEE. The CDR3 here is CASSRVTGGTEAFF. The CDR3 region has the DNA TGTGCCAGCAGTCGCGTTACAGGGGGCACTGAAGCTTTCTTT.

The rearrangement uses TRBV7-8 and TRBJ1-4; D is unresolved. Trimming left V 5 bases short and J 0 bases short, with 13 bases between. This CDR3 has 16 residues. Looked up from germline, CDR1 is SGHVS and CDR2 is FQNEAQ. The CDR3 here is CASSPARAATNEKLFF. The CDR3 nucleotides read TGTGCCAGCAGCCCCGCGCGGGCAGCAACTAATGAAAAACTGTTTTTT. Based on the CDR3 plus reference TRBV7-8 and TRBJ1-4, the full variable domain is GAGVSQSPRYKVAKRGQDVALRCDPISGHVSLFWYQQALGQGPEFLTYFQNEAQLDKSGLPSDRFFAERPEGSVSTLKIQRTQQEDSAVYLCASSPARAATNEKLFFGSGTQLSVL.

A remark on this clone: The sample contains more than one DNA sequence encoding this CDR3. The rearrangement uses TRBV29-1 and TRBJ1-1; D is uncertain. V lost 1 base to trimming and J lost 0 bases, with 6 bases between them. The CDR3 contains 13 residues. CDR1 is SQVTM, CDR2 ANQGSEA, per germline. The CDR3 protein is CSVEGRLNTEAFF. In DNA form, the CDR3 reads TGCAGCGTTGAAGGCAGGTTGAACACTGAAGCTTTCTTT.

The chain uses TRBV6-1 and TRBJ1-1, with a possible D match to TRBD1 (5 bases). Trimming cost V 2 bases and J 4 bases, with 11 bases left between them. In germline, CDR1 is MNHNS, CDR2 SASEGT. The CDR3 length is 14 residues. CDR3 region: CASSERTPSTEAFF. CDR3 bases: TGTGCCAGCAGTGAAAGGACACCGAGCACTGAAGCTTTCTTT.

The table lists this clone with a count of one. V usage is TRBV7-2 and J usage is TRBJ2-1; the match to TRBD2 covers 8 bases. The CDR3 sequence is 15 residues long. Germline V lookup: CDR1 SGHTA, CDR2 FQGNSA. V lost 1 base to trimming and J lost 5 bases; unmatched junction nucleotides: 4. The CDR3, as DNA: TGTGCCAGCAGCTTAGAGCCAGCGGGAGACAATGAGCAGTTCTTC. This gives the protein CASSLEPAGDNEQFF.

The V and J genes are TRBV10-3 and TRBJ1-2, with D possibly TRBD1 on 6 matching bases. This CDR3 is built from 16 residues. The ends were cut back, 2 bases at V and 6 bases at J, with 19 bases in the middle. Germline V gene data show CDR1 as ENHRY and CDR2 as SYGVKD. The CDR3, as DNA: TGTGCCATCAGTGAGGCCAGGGACACGCTCCTCAATGGCTACACCTTC. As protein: CAISEARDTLLNGYTF.

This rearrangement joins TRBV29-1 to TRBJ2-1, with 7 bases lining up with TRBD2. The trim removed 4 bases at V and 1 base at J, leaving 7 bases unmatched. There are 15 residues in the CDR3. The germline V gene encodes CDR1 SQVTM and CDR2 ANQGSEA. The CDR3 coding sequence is TGCAGCGTTGTAGGGCGGGAGTTGTCCTACAATGAGCAGTTCTTC. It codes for CSVVGRELSYNEQFF.

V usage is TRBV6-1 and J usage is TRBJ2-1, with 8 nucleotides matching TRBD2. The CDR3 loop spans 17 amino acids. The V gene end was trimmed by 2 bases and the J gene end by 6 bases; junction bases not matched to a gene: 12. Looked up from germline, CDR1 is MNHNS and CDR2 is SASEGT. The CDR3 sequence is CASSEIGGGPTINEQFF. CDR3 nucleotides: TGTGCCAGCAGTGAAATCGGCGGGGGGCCTACCATCAATGAGCAGTTCTTC.

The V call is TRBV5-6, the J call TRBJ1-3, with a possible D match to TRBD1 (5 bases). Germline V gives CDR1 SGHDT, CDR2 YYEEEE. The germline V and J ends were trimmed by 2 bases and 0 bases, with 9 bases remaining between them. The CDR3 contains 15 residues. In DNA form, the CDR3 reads TGTGCCAGCAGCTTTGGGGCTAACTCTGGAAACACCATATATTTT. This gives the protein CASSFGANSGNTIYF.

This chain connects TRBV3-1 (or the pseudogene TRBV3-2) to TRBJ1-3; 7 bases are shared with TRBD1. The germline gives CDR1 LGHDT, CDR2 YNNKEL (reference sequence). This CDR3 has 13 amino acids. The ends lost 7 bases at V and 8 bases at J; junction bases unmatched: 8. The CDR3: CASNLQGVDTIYF. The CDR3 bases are TGTGCCAGCAACCTCCAGGGGGTTGACACCATATATTTT.

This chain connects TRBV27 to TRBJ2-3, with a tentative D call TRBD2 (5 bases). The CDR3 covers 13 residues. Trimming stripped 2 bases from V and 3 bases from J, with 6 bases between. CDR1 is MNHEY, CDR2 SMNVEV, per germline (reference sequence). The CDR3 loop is CASSLGRTDTQYF. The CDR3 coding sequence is TGTGCCAGCAGTTTAGGGAGAACAGATACGCAGTATTTT.

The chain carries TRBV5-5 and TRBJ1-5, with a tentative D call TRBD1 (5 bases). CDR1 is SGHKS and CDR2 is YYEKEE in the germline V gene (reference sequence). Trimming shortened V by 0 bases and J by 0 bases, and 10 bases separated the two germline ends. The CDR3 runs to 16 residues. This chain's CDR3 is CASSLDRGGSNQPQHF. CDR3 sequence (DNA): TGTGCCAGCAGCTTGGACCGGGGGGGTAGCAATCAGCCCCAGCATTTT.

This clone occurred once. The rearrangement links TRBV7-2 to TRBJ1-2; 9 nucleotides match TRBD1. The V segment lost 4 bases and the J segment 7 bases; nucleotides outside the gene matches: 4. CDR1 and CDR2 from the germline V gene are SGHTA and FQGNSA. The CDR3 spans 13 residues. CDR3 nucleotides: TGTGCCAGCAGCTCCCGGACAGGGGTTGGCTACACCTTC. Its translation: CASSSRTGVGYTF. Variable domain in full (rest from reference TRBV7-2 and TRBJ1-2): GAGVSQSPSNKVTEKGKDVELRCDPISGHTALYWYRQSLGQGLEFLIYFQGNSAPDKSGLPSDRFSAERTGGSVSTLTIQRTQQEDSAVYLCASSSRTGVGYTFGSGTRLTVV.

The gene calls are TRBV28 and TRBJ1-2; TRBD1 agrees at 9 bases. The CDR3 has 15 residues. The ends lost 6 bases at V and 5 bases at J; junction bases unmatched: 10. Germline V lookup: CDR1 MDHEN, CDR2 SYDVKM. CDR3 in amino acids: CASSPTRGQGYGYTF. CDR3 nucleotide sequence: TGTGCCAGCAGCCCAACCCGAGGACAGGGGTATGGCTACACCTTC.

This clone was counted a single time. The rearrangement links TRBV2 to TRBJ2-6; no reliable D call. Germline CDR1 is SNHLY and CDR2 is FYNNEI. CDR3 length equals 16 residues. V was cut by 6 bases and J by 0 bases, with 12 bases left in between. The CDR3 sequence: CASSADVFSGANVLTF. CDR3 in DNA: TGTGCCAGCAGCGCGGATGTATTCTCTGGGGCCAACGTCCTGACTTTC.

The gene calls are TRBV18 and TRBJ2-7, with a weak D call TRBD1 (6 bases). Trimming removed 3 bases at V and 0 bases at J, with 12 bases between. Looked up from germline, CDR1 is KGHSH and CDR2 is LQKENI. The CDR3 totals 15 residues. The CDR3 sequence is CASSPRQAASYEQYF. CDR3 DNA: TGTGCCAGCTCACCCCGACAGGCCGCCTCCTACGAGCAGTACTTC. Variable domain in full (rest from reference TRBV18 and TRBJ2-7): NAGVMQNPRHLVRRRGQEARLRCSPMKGHSHVYWYRQLPEEGLKFMVYLQKENIIDESGMPKERFSAEFPKEGPSILRIQQVVRGDSAAYFCASSPRQAASYEQYFGPGTRLTVT.

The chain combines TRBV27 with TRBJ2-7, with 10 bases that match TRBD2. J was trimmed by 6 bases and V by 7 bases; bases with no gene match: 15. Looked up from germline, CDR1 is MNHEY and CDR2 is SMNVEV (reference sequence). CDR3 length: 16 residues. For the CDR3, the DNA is TGTGCCAGCACGAGTTTTGGGGAACTAGCGGGATCCGAGCAGTACTTC. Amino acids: CASTSFGELAGSEQYF.

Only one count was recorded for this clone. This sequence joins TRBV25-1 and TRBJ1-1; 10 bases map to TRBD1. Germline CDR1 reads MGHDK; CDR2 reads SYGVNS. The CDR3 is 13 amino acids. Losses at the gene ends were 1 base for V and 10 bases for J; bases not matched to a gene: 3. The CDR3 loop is CASSESWTGGAFF. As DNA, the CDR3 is TGTGCCAGCAGTGAATCCTGGACAGGGGGAGCTTTCTTT. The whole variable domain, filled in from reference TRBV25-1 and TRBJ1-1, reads EADIYQTPRYLVIGTGKKITLECSQTMGHDKMYWYQQDPGMELHLIHYSYGVNSTEKGDLSSESTVSRIRTEHFPLTLESARPSHTSQYLCASSESWTGGAFFGQGTRLTVV.

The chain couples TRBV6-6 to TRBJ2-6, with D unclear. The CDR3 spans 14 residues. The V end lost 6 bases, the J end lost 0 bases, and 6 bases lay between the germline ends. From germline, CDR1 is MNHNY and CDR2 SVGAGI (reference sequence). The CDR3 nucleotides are TGTGCCAGCAGCTCGAGCTCTGGGGCCAACGTCCTGACTTTC. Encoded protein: CASSSSSGANVLTF.

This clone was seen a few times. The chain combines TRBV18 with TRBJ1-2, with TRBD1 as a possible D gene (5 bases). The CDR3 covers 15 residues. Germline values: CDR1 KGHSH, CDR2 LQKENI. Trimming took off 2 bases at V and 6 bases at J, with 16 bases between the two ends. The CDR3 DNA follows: TGTGCCAGCTCACCAGACTTAAGAAAAGGGGATGGCTACACCTTC. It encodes CASSPDLRKGDGYTF.

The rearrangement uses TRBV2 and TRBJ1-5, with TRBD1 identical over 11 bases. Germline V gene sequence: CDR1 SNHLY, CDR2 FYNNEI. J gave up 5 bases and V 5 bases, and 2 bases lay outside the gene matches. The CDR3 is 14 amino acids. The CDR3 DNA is TGTGCCAGCAGTCGGACAGGGGGCGATCAGCCCCAGCATTTT. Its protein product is CASSRTGGDQPQHF.

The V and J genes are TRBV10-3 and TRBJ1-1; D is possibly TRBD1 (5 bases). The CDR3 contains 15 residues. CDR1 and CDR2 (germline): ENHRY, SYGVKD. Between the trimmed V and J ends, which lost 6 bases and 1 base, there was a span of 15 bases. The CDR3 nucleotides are TGTGCCATCAGCGAACAAGTCGACAGGAACACTGAAGCTTTCTTT. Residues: CAISEQVDRNTEAFF.

The chain's CDR3 is CASSFGRGTTEAFF. Written as DNA, the CDR3 is TGTGCCAGCAGCTTCGGTAGGGGGACGACTGAAGCTTTCTTT. The chain carries TRBV7-2 and TRBJ1-1; D is possibly TRBD1 (6 bases). Per the germline V gene, CDR1 is SGHTA and CDR2 is FQGNSA. Trimming took off 3 bases at V and 5 bases at J, with 13 bases between the two ends. This CDR3 contains 14 residues.

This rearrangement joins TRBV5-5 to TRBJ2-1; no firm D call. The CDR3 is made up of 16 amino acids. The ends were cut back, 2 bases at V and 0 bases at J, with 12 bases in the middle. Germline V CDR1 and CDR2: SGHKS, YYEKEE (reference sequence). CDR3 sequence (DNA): TGTGCCAGCAGCTTCCCCGACCGACACTCCTACAATGAGCAGTTCTTC. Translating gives CASSFPDRHSYNEQFF.

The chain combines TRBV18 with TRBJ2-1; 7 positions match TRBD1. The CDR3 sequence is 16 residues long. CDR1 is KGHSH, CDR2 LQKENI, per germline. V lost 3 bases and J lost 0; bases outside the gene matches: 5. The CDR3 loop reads CASSPTGKSSYNEQFF. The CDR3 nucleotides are TGTGCCAGCTCACCGACAGGGAAAAGCTCCTACAATGAGCAGTTCTTC.

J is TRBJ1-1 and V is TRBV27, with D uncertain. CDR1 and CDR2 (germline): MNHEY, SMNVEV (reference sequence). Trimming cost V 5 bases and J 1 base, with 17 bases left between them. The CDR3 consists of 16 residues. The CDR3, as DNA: TGTGCCAGCAGTCCCACTTTATGGGAGGGGAACACTGAAGCTTTCTTT. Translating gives CASSPTLWEGNTEAFF.